This T cell receptor beta chain was identified during a study of cytomegalovirus exposure and HLA in healthy donors. Study-level information: Earlier findings included 100 million to 130 million unique TCR beta sequences obtained from about 179 million T cells. Genotyping showed less than 85% of roughly 390 donors falling in the Caucasian-associated ancestry cluster.

Broader study findings: Researchers reported in a later analysis that common viral pathogens appeared linked to several top clusters. In a later analysis, HLA-associated beta chains showed higher expansion and lower generation probabilities than comparable chains.

Vbeta (60) and Jbeta (13) primers were used in the PCR. Method: immunoSEQ multiplex PCR; TCRdb's copy keeps in-frame clones and lacks some. This table has approximately 180,000 clones, approximately 84% appearing once. Remarks on this clone: Its antigen is still unknown.

Trimming took 4 bases from V and 6 from J; bases not matched to a gene: 9. Germline loops: CDR1 SGHTA, CDR2 FQGNSA. The CDR3 covers 14 residues. Sequenced input: PBMCs. This chain joins TRBV7-2 and TRBJ2-7; 7 bases fit TRBD2. This receptor was obtained from a man younger than 35 in good health and CMV-seronegative. The CDR3 protein is CASSSRGDYGEQYF. The CDR3 bases are TGTGCCAGCAGCTCCCGGGGGGACTACGGCGAGCAGTACTTC.